This T cell receptor beta chain was sequenced for a study of T cells after posttransplantation cyclophosphamide. Whole-study results and caveats: Later blood repertoires were often dominated by clones from the donor CD8+ memory compartment. TRB clonality was highly associated with recipient CMV seropositivity and reactivation.

Peripheral blood was collected from the related graft donor on the marrow donation day. The protocol was immunoSEQ multiplex PCR, while the TCRdb copy is restricted to in-frame clones and leaves out a portion. This sample carries some 64,000 clones, approximately 92% of them seen once, and the ten largest clones take around 3.1%. On this clone: Its target is unknown.

This clonotype was obtained from a woman under 40 in good health and a related stem cell transplant donor. Sequencing was performed on PBMCs.

The CDR3 protein is CASSPRWLAHYNEQFF. The CDR3 nucleotides read TGTGCCAGCAGCCCCCGTTGGCTAGCCCACTACAATGAGCAGTTCTTC. The J gene is TRBJ2-1, the V gene TRBV7-2; weak D call: TRBD2 (5 bases). There are 16 residues in the CDR3. V was pared by 5 bases and J by 3 bases, with 17 bases between. Germline V gene sequence: CDR1 SGHTA, CDR2 FQGNSA.